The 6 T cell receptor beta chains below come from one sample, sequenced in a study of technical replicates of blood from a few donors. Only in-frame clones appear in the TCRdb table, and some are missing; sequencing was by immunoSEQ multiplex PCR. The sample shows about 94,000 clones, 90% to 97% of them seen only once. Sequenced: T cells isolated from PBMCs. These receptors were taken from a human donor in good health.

DNA for the CDR3: TGTGCCAGCAGCCGATACCCCAGGGGTGAGCAGTTCTTC. It encodes CASSRYPRGEQFF. The chain has TRBV14 and TRBJ2-1, with D possibly TRBD1 on 6 matching bases. This CDR3 spans 13 amino acids. Germline V gene lookup returns CDR1 SGHDN and CDR2 FVKESK. Trimming cost V 4 bases and J 9 bases, with 13 bases left between them.

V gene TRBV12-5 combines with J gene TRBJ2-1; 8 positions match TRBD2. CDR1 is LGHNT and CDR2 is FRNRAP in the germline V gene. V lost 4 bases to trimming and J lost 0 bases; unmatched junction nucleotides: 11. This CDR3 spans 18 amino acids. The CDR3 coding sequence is TGTGCTAGTGGTTCGATTCCCCTAGCGGGTAGCTCCTACAATGAGCAGTTCTTC. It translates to CASGSIPLAGSSYNEQFF.

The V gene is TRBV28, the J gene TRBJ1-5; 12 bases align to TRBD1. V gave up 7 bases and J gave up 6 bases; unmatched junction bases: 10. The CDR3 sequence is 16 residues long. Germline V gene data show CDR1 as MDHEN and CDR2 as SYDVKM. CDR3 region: CASTWGTGGLLQPQHF. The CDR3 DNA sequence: TGTGCCAGCACCTGGGGGACAGGGGGCTTACTTCAGCCCCAGCATTTT.

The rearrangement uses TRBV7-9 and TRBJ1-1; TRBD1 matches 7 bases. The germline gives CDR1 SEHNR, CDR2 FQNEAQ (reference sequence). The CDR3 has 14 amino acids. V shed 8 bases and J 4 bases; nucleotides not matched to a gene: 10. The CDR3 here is CASSRTGGSTEAFF. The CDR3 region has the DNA TGTGCCAGCTCCCGGACAGGAGGGAGCACTGAAGCTTTCTTT.

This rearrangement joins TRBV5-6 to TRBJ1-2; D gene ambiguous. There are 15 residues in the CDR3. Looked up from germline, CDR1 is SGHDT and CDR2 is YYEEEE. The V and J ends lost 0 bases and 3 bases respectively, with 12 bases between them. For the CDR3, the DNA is TGTGCCAGCAGCTTGGCCGGGTTTATTCACTATGGCTACACCTTC. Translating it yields CASSLAGFIHYGYTF.

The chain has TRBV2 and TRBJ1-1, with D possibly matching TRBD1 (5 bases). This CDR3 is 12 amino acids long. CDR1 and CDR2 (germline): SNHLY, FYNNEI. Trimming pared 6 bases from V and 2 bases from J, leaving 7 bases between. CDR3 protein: CASRGGNTEAFF. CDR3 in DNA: TGTGCCAGCAGGGGGGGTAACACTGAAGCTTTCTTT. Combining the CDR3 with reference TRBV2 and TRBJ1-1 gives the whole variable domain EPEVTQTPSHQVTQMGQEVILRCVPISNHLYFYWYRQILGQKVEFLVSFYNNEISEKSEIFDDQFSVERPDGSNFTLKIRSTKLEDSAMYFCASRGGNTEAFFGQGTRLTVV.